These 9 T cell receptor beta chains share one sample of origin, sequenced in a study of cytomegalovirus exposure and HLA in healthy donors. The assay was immunoSEQ multiplex PCR, and TCRdb's table has in-frame clones only and misses some. The profile shows under 200,000 clones, roughly 90% of them singletons. Sequencing was performed on PBMCs. Receptors originate from a woman aged 18 to 35 in good health and CMV-seropositive.

The chain uses TRBV19 and TRBJ2-7; D ambiguous. Per the germline V gene, CDR1 is LNHDA and CDR2 is SQIVND (reference sequence). The CDR3 consists of 15 residues. Trimming took off 5 bases at V and 3 bases at J, with 17 bases between the two ends. CDR3 region: CASSPRSREFYEQYF. CDR3 DNA sequence: TGTGCCAGTAGTCCCAGGTCAAGAGAATTCTACGAGCAGTACTTC.

This chain connects TRBV30 to TRBJ2-1, with 13 positions matching TRBD2. The CDR3 is made up of 16 amino acids. Germline trimming cut 4 bases from V and 5 bases from J; bases unmatched to any gene: 8. Germline V lookup: CDR1 GTSNPN, CDR2 SVGIG (reference sequence). This CDR3 is CAWTRWTSGSDNEQFF. DNA of the CDR3: TGTGCCTGGACCAGATGGACTAGCGGGAGTGACAATGAGCAGTTCTTC.

The chain joins TRBV7-6 to TRBJ2-5, with D uncertain. This CDR3 spans 12 amino acids. With 6 bases removed from V and 5 bases from J, the gap between germline ends came to 10 bases. Germline CDR1 is SGHVS and CDR2 is FNYEAQ. Here the CDR3 DNA reads TGTGCCAGCAGTTCTCCCGGGGAGACCCAGTACTTC. Translation: CASSSPGETQYF.

The genes are TRBV29-1 and TRBJ2-1; TRBD2 is a possible D gene (7 bases). Between the trimmed V and J ends, which lost 3 bases and 9 bases, there was a span of 12 bases. The CDR3 has 12 residues. Germline CDR1 reads SQVTM; CDR2 reads ANQGSEA. The DNA of the CDR3 is TGCAGCGTTGAGGGGGGGCGCTTTGAGCAGTTCTTC. It encodes CSVEGGRFEQFF.

This rearrangement joins TRBV18 to TRBJ2-2; 8 bases agree with TRBD1. The CDR3 totals 16 residues. The junction had 8 bases not matched to a gene; V was cut back by 3 bases and J by 5 bases. CDR1 is KGHSH, CDR2 LQKENI, per germline. The CDR3 sequence is CASSPETGVVTGELFF. The CDR3 DNA is TGTGCCAGCTCACCGGAGACAGGGGTTGTTACCGGGGAGCTGTTTTTT.

The V gene is TRBV9, the J gene TRBJ2-3; 7 bases match TRBD1. There are 13 residues in the CDR3. The germline V gene encodes CDR1 SGDLS and CDR2 YYNGEE. The V segment lost 5 bases and the J segment 5 bases; nucleotides outside the gene matches: 5. CDR3 nucleotide sequence: TGTGCCAGCAGTGAGGGGGCTGGAGATACGCAGTATTTT. Protein: CASSEGAGDTQYF.

The chain couples TRBV18 to TRBJ2-1, with D possibly matching TRBD1 (6 bases). Germline V gives CDR1 KGHSH, CDR2 LQKENI. The CDR3 totals 13 residues. The V end was cut by 1 base, the J end by 8 bases, with 9 bases between. The CDR3, as DNA: TGTGCCAGCTCACCACAAACAGGGTATGAGCAGTTCTTC. Translation gives CASSPQTGYEQFF.

The rearrangement links TRBV14 to TRBJ1-5; possibly TRBD1 for D (5 bases). The CDR3 is made up of 13 amino acids. Trimming pared 4 bases from V and 9 bases from J, leaving 13 bases between. CDR1 SGHDN and CDR2 FVKESK come from the germline V gene. The chain's CDR3 is CASSLSKRGPQHF. CDR3 coding DNA: TGTGCCAGCAGCCTCAGTAAAAGGGGGCCCCAGCATTTT.

V and J are TRBV7-6 and TRBJ2-5; D possibly corresponds to TRBD2 (6 bases). Trimming pared 1 base from V and 5 bases from J, leaving 17 bases between. The CDR3 runs to 16 residues. Germline V gene sequence: CDR1 SGHVS, CDR2 FNYEAQ. DNA for the CDR3: TGTGCCAGCAGCTTAGATTACAGCGTTGGGAGGGAGACCCAGTACTTC. It yields the protein CASSLDYSVGRETQYF.